The 21 T cell receptor beta chains in this list originate from one sample, sequenced in a study of T cells in narcolepsy (dated by TCRdb to the late 2010s). Libraries were made using the immunoSEQ multiplex PCR assay. Drawn from immuneACCESS, this table holds only the in-frame rearrangements with V and J called that TCRdb kept. Clones are partly lost; checked studies trace under half to an unresolved V gene and leave the rest unexplained. This sample gives 25,000 to 30,000 clones in total; about 84% of them show up just once. Clones ranked in the top ten supply 3.4% of the sample. Input material: CD45RA- memory CD4+ T cells from PBMCs. Per the publication, the cell subset or site label means: memory T cells sorted ex vivo from peripheral blood. The receptor source for this set is a human donor with narcolepsy.

This clone came up a few times. The chain uses TRBV5-1 and TRBJ2-3; 12 bases match TRBD2. In germline, CDR1 is SGHRS, CDR2 YFSETQ. Germline trimming cut 2 bases from V and 1 base from J; bases unmatched to any gene: 5. The CDR3 sequence is 17 residues long. The CDR3 DNA reads as TGCGCCAGCAGCTTAGGACTAGCGGGGTCTCGCACAGATACGCAGTATTTT. Translation gives CASSLGLAGSRTDTQYF. The full variable domain, completed using reference TRBV5-1 and TRBJ2-3, is KAGVTQTPRYLIKTRGQQVTLSCSPISGHRSVSWYQQTPGQGLQFLFEYFSETQRNKGNFPGRFSGRQFSNSRSEMNVSTLELGDSALYLCASSLGLAGSRTDTQYFGPGTRLTVL.

The J gene is TRBJ1-6, the V gene TRBV6-4, with a possible D match to TRBD1 (5 bases). The CDR3 is made up of 13 amino acids. V lost 5 bases and J 6 bases, leaving 8 bases between the germline ends. From germline, CDR1 is MRHNA and CDR2 SNTAGT. The CDR3 coding sequence is TGTGCCAGCAGTCAGGGACCTAATTCACCCCTCCACTTT. It encodes CASSQGPNSPLHF.

The chain uses TRBV5-1 and TRBJ2-6, with D maybe TRBD1 (6 bases). Germline V gene lookup returns CDR1 SGHRS and CDR2 YFSETQ. The CDR3 contains 15 residues. Trimming took 4 bases from V and 2 from J, leaving 10 bases between them. CDR3: CASSLQGTGANVLTF. CDR3 nucleotides: TGCGCCAGCAGCCTTCAGGGGACTGGGGCCAACGTCCTGACTTTC.

The gene calls are TRBV11-3 and TRBJ2-2; D is perhaps TRBD1 (5 bases). Trimming took 4 bases from V and 7 from J, leaving 19 bases between them. CDR3 length equals 16 residues. CDR1 is SGHNT and CDR2 is YENEEA in the germline V gene. In DNA form, the CDR3 reads TGTGCCAGCAGCTCCCCCGGGCAGGGCGAAGGCGGGGAGCTGTTTTTT. Translation: CASSSPGQGEGGELFF.

The rearrangement uses TRBV19 and TRBJ2-3, with 15 bases identical to TRBD2. Germline trimming cut 2 bases from V and 1 base from J; bases unmatched to any gene: 7. Germline V gene lookup returns CDR1 LNHDA and CDR2 SQIVND (reference sequence). The CDR3 covers 19 residues. CDR3 region: CASSIRGLAGGIGTDTQYF. CDR3 nucleotide sequence: TGTGCCAGTAGTATAAGGGGACTAGCGGGGGGTATAGGCACAGATACGCAGTATTTT.

The gene calls are TRBV6-1 and TRBJ2-1; D is ambiguous. Deletions cut 0 bases from V and 0 bases from J, with 15 bases between. Germline V gene sequence: CDR1 MNHNS, CDR2 SASEGT. The CDR3 runs 18 residues. CDR3 nucleotide sequence: TGTGCCAGCAGTGAAGCGGGAACCGGACGGAGCTCCTACAATGAGCAGTTCTTC. Protein: CASSEAGTGRSSYNEQFF.

The V and J genes are TRBV29-1 and TRBJ2-3; TRBD1 matches 10 bases. The CDR3 is 14 residues long. From germline, CDR1 is SQVTM and CDR2 ANQGSEA. J lost 4 bases, V lost 6 bases, and 7 bases had no gene match. The CDR3 is CSVAIGTGADTQYF. The CDR3 DNA is TGCAGCGTCGCTATAGGGACAGGGGCAGATACGCAGTATTTT.

The chain is built from TRBV11-3 and TRBJ1-2, with D tentatively TRBD1 (6 bases). The germline gives CDR1 SGHNT, CDR2 YENEEA. Trimming took off 1 base at V and 4 bases at J, with 13 bases between the two ends. The CDR3 runs to 15 residues. The chain's CDR3 is CASSLVQGGGYGYTF. The CDR3 nucleotides are TGTGCCAGCAGCTTAGTTCAGGGAGGGGGCTATGGCTACACCTTC.

The chain recombines TRBV21-1 with TRBJ2-5. TRBV21-1 is noted as a pseudogene. This CDR3 comprises 12 residues. This CDR3 is CASSNGQETQYF. The CDR3 region has the DNA TGTGCCAGCAGCAACGGACAAGAGACCCAGTACTTC.

The rearrangement links TRBV28 to TRBJ2-1; 13 bases match TRBD2. Trimming removed 3 bases from V and 3 bases from J; junction bases left unmatched: 2. Germline-derived CDR1 and CDR2 are MDHEN and SYDVKM. The length of the CDR3 is 16 residues. The CDR3 region is CASSLWTSGSYNEQFF. The CDR3 DNA reads as TGTGCCAGCAGTTTGTGGACTAGCGGGAGCTACAATGAGCAGTTCTTC. The whole variable domain, remainder taken from reference TRBV28 and TRBJ2-1, is DVKVTQSSRYLVKRTGEKVFLECVQDMDHENMFWYRQDPGLGLRLIYFSYDVKMKEKGDIPEGYSVSREKKERFSLILESASTNQTSMYLCASSLWTSGSYNEQFFGPGTRLTVL.

V gene TRBV11-2 combines with J gene TRBJ2-3, with 11 bases identical to TRBD2. In germline, CDR1 is SGHAT, CDR2 FQNNGV. The J segment lost 2 bases and the V segment lost 6 bases, leaving 1 base of the junction unmatched. CDR3 length equals 14 residues. CDR3 loop: CASSSGGATDTQYF. The CDR3 DNA sequence: TGTGCCAGCAGTAGCGGGGGGGCCACAGATACGCAGTATTTT.

The chain couples TRBV11-3 to TRBJ1-2, with D uncertain. The V end was cut by 0 bases, the J end by 8 bases, with 7 bases between. Germline CDR1 SGHNT, CDR2 YENEEA. This CDR3 has 12 residues. The CDR3 nucleotides read TGTGCCAGCAGCTTAGATCTGCGGGGCTACACCTTC. This translates into CASSLDLRGYTF. Full variable domain (remainder filled in from reference TRBV11-3 and TRBJ1-2): EAGVVQSPRYKIIEKKQPVAFWCNPISGHNTLYWYLQNLGQGPELLIRYENEEAVDDSQLPKDRFSAERLKGVDSTLKIQPAELGDSAVYLCASSLDLRGYTFGSGTRLTVV.

The chain is built from TRBV6-5 and TRBJ1-5, with D perhaps matching TRBD1 (5 bases). V gave up 6 bases and J gave up 4 bases, with 13 bases separating them. The CDR3 is 14 residues long. Germline CDR1 is MNHEY and CDR2 is SVGAGI. In nucleotides, the CDR3 is TGTGCCAGCAGCCGCCGGGGACCGAATCAGCCCCAGCATTTT. Translated, it gives CASSRRGPNQPQHF.

This sequence joins TRBV13 and TRBJ1-3, with D tentatively TRBD1 (6 bases). The CDR3 extends over 14 amino acids. The germline V gene has CDR1 PRHDT and CDR2 FYEKMQ (reference sequence). Trimming pared 5 bases from V and 4 bases from J, leaving 12 bases between. The CDR3 reads CASSLGTRGNTIYF. In DNA form, the CDR3 reads TGTGCCAGCAGCCTCGGGACACGCGGAAACACCATATATTTT. The variable domain in full, completed from reference TRBV13 and TRBJ1-3, reads AAGVIQSPRHLIKEKRETATLKCYPIPRHDTVYWYQQGPGQDPQFLISFYEKMQSDKGSIPDRFSAQQFSDYHSELNMSSLELGDSALYFCASSLGTRGNTIYFGEGSWLTVV.

The V call is TRBV29-1, the J call TRBJ1-2; D is possibly TRBD1 (5 bases). The CDR3 contains 12 residues. Between the trimmed V and J ends, which lost 4 bases and 12 bases, there was a span of 18 bases. Germline-derived CDR1 and CDR2 are SQVTM and ANQGSEA. CDR3 in DNA: TGCAGCGTTGTTTATTCGGGGCCGATTGACACCTTC. Its translation is CSVVYSGPIDTF.

The chain is built from TRBV19 and TRBJ1-1; D is undetermined. V was cut by 3 bases and J by 5 bases, with 10 bases left in between. The CDR3 spans 13 residues. Germline V gene sequence: CDR1 LNHDA, CDR2 SQIVND (reference sequence). CDR3 sequence (DNA): TGTGCCAGTAGTATCCTGAGCCGAACTGAAGCTTTCTTT. Amino acids: CASSILSRTEAFF.

The chain employs TRBV10-2 and TRBJ1-2, with D possibly TRBD1 on 5 matching bases. The ends were cut back, 0 bases at V and 4 bases at J, with 9 bases in the middle. Germline V CDR1 and CDR2: WSHSY, SAAADI. The CDR3 covers 14 residues. CDR3 residues: CASSESGQVYGYTF. In DNA, the CDR3 is TGCGCCAGCAGTGAGTCGGGGCAGGTCTATGGCTACACCTTC.

This chain uses TRBV6-4 with TRBJ1-2; no firm D call. Germline values: CDR1 MRHNA, CDR2 SNTAGT. The length of the CDR3 is 11 residues. Deletions cut 6 bases from V and 4 bases from J, with 6 bases between. Here the CDR3 reads CASRAAYGYTF. The DNA of the CDR3 is TGTGCCAGCAGGGCAGCCTATGGCTACACCTTC.

Worth noting for this clone: At one end the junction does not follow the germline gene, possibly because of a read error. The chain carries TRBV2 and TRBJ1-2; TRBD1 agrees at 7 bases. The CDR3 contains 14 residues. The germline gives CDR1 SNHLY, CDR2 FYNNEI. The CDR3 DNA sequence: TGTGCCAGCACAGGGGGTATAGCTAACTCTGGCTACACCTTC. The encoded protein is CASTGGIANSGYTF.

The chain recombines TRBV2 with TRBJ1-6; TRBD1 matches at 10 bases. This CDR3 is built from 15 residues. Trimming cost V 6 bases and J 5 bases; bases outside gene matches: 4. CDR1 and CDR2 (germline): SNHLY, FYNNEI. The CDR3, as DNA: TGTGCCAGCAGGGGGACAGGGGAGAATAATTCACCCCTCCACTTT. Protein sequence: CASRGTGENNSPLHF.

This chain joins TRBV5-5 and TRBJ1-2, with TRBD1 identical over 10 bases. The CDR3 loop spans 15 amino acids. Germline V gives CDR1 SGHKS, CDR2 YYEKEE (reference sequence). V lost 1 base to trimming and J lost 7 bases; unmatched junction nucleotides: 7. The CDR3 protein is CASSLLGTGVGGYTF. Here the CDR3 DNA reads TGTGCCAGCAGCTTGTTAGGGACAGGGGTAGGTGGCTACACCTTC.